This T cell receptor (beta chain) was retrieved from a study of shared clonotypes between healthy human individuals (dated by TCRdb to the early 2020s). Notes on the research overall: The cohort included a few men and two women between 18 and 49 years of age. Libraries were prepared and TCR repertoires were sequenced by different laboratories using diverse techniques, in order to increase sequencing depth and limit assay-specific biases. Leukapheresis yielded between about 0.9 and 8.9 billion PBMCs per donor. To estimate repertoire size and how much clonotypes are shared between individuals, the study performed deep sequencing of blood TCR repertoires from a few healthy adults. Per donor, three plates each were used for CD4 naive and CD4 memory, two for CD8 naive, and one for CD8 memory. The investigation overall reported the following: Compared with non-shared clonotypes, clonotypes shared by all four sorted-subset donors had higher generation probabilities. Approximately 5% of naive CD4, 3% to 4% of naive CD8, about 2.5% of memory CD4, and more than 0.35% of memory CD8 clonotypes were shared across four donors. Incomplete sequencing was indicated by rarefaction of sorted-subset datasets, despite the large sequencing depth. The small number of donors limited the genetic and exposure-history diversity represented. Only blood was sampled, and tissue TCR repertoires likely differ from those in blood. Pairwise subsampling indicated that sequencing depth was expected to affect the degree of clonotype sharing among donors. Larger estimated clonotype richness was generally found for naive subsets than for memory subsets.

TCR CDR3 regions were amplified from genomic DNA by multiplex PCR using the deep immunoSEQ assay. Genomic DNA extracted from each cell subset was distributed evenly over all wells of several immunoSEQ 96-well plates, and each plate served as one replicate. For sorted subsets, about 200 ng genomic DNA, equal to tens of thousands of T cell genomes, was loaded into each replicate PCR. Purified libraries were measured with a Qubit 3.0 fluorometer, size-checked on a Bioanalyzer 2100, and measured again with the KAPA Library Quantification kit. A separate single-read 150-cycle Illumina NextSeq 550 flow cell was used to sequence each immunoSEQ 96-well plate. The study's processing was this. The immunoSEQ output contained only junctional sequences without quality scores, so filtering could not match that applied to full-length reads. To assign V/J genes and CDR3, sequences were annotated against IMGT germline references using PyIR, a Python wrapper for IgBLAST v1.9. Reads were removed for weak V/J assignments (E-value above 1e-6), missing CDR3, stop codons, out-of-frame junctions, or ambiguous translated residues. V3J clonotypes were defined as sequences sharing the same inferred V gene, J gene, and CDR3 amino acid sequence. The percentage overlap between two repertoires was calculated by dividing the number of shared unique clonotypes by the size of the smaller repertoire. Richness of each repertoire was evaluated using RTK rarefaction, the Chao1 estimator, and Recon v2.1 estimates of unobserved clonotypes. Generation probabilities for all TCRbeta clonotypes obtained by the gDNA method from a handful of donors were computed using OLGA. This immuneACCESS table, as held by TCRdb, lists in-frame sequences with V and J called but not all clones. Of the missing ones, under half trace to an unresolved V gene in checked studies; the others have no known cause. For V, J and clone size, that table is used; D and trimming come from the DNA. Across this sample there are hundreds of thousands of clones, with 95% to 97% seen only once. The ten largest clones add up to 0.2% to 0.25% of the sample.

As regards this clone: Its target antigen remains unknown. Per-base quality was not reported, and no clone a single base away is much larger than it.

The germline V gene sets CDR1 to SGDLS and CDR2 to YYNGEE. Trimming at the junction amounts to 0 bases on V and 7 bases on J, and the germline ends lie 5 bases apart. Counted from cysteine to phenylalanine, this CDR3 has 12 amino acids. Only the CDR3 region is kept as DNA, spanning 36 bases read in frame from base 1. For the CD8 naive samples, CD45RO-negative cells were positively selected for CCR7, yielding a CD45RA+CCR7+ population from which TemRA cells were excluded. The donors were healthy, HIV-negative adults who had no recently reported acute infections or vaccinations. Every donor was a Caucasian adult living in Nashville, Tennessee, USA. Blood was obtained by leukapheresis, after which PBMCs were separated by Ficoll-Histopaque density gradient centrifugation and cryopreserved in liquid nitrogen vapor phase. Analytical flow cytometry was used to check the purity and quantity of every magnetically sorted T cell population. From each sorted fraction, genomic DNA was isolated and quantified by UV absorbance on a Nanodrop 2000c.

The chain uses TRBV9 and TRBJ2-1; no confident D gene assignment can be made. The receptor was isolated from a young man in good health. Specimen: naive CD8+ T cells sorted from blood. The cell subset or site label, as the study defines it: CD45RA+CCR7+. CDR3 loop: CASSVAWNEQFF. Here is the DNA: TGTGCCAGCAGCGTAGCGTGGAATGAGCAGTTCTTC.